Listed here are 12 T cell receptor beta chains from one sample, sequenced in a study of T cells in Graves' hyperthyroidism and ophthalmopathy. Amplified TCR beta CDR3 regions derived from RNA transcripts. First-round RT-PCR of the TCR CDR3 relied on the HTBI primer set. MiXCR was run by TCRdb on the multiplex PCR reads, yielding one entry per CDR3 protein. This table holds about 580,000 distinct CDR3 sequences, around 14% found once. The sample consisted of blood. The origin of the receptors is a woman in her twenties or thirties with Graves' hyperthyroidism that later progressed to Graves' ophthalmopathy.

This clonotype came up many times. The rearrangement uses TRBV11-2 and TRBJ2-7; 9 bases line up with TRBD1. In germline, CDR1 is SGHAT, CDR2 FQNNGV. This CDR3 spans 15 amino acids. V gave up 6 bases and J gave up 5 bases; unmatched junction bases: 11. CDR3 nucleotide sequence: TGTGCCAGCAGAAGACCGGGACAGGGCTTTCACGAGCAGTACTTC. The encoded protein is CASRRPGQGFHEQYF.

The chain combines TRBV28 with TRBJ1-2, with D tentatively TRBD1 (6 bases). The CDR3 spans 15 residues. V lost 7 bases and J lost 4, with 19 bases in between. The V gene's germline CDR1 is MDHEN and CDR2 SYDVKM. The CDR3 bases are TGTGCCAGCACCCCTGGGGGGGCGCCGATCTATGGCTACACCTTC. Amino acids: CASTPGGAPIYGYTF.

This clonotype was counted at least ten times. Here the CDR3 DNA reads TGTGCCACCAGTGAGTCTGACTTCGGTTACGAGCAGTACTTC. Translated: CATSESDFGYEQYF. The gene calls are TRBV24-1 and TRBJ2-7, with D uncertain. V lost 4 bases and J lost 4, with 13 bases in between. Germline V gene lookup returns CDR1 KGHDR and CDR2 SFDVKD. This CDR3 contains 14 residues.

The V call is TRBV5-4, the J call TRBJ2-7; 11 positions agree with TRBD2. Germline CDR1 SGHNT, CDR2 YYREEE (reference sequence). Trimming took 3 bases from V and 2 from J; bases not matched to a gene: 7. The CDR3 spans 16 residues. The CDR3 reads CASSSGLAGDTYEQYF. CDR3 sequence (DNA): TGTGCCAGCAGCTCCGGACTAGCGGGTGATACCTACGAGCAGTACTTC.

This clonotype appeared many times. V and J are TRBV10-3 and TRBJ2-3; D tentatively fits TRBD1 or TRBD2 (5 bases each). Per the germline V gene, CDR1 is ENHRY and CDR2 is SYGVKD. This CDR3 contains 16 residues. V dropped 4 bases and J dropped 1 base, with 15 bases sitting between them. The CDR3 reads CAISGLQDPGTDTQYF. The CDR3 nucleotides are TGTGCCATCAGTGGACTACAGGATCCCGGCACAGATACGCAGTATTTT.

This clonotype has only a few counts. V is TRBV19 and J is TRBJ2-7; D is ambiguous. The CDR3 covers 14 residues. V gave up 6 bases and J gave up 0 bases, with 12 bases separating them. Germline V CDR1 and CDR2: LNHDA, SQIVND (reference sequence). The CDR3 DNA sequence: TGTGCCAGTAGCGGCGGCTCAGCCTCCTACGAGCAGTACTTC. It is translated as CASSGGSASYEQYF.

This clonotype was observed many times. The chain has TRBV12-3 or TRBV12-4 and TRBJ1-5, with D perhaps matching TRBD1 (6 bases). The CDR3 runs 13 residues. V shed 6 bases and J shed 7 bases, with 13 bases lying between them. The CDR3 here is CASSSQGPQPQHF. In DNA form, the CDR3 reads TGTGCCAGCAGCTCACAGGGACCCCAGCCCCAGCATTTT.

This clonotype was seen many times. This chain connects TRBV2 to TRBJ1-5; D may be TRBD1 (5 bases). Trimming pared 7 bases from V and 6 bases from J, leaving 16 bases between. This CDR3 contains 14 residues. Germline V CDR1 and CDR2: SNHLY, FYNNEI. Written as DNA, the CDR3 is TGTGCCAGCAATAGTTTGCAGGGAGGTCAGCCCCAGCATTTT. It encodes CASNSLQGGQPQHF.

This clonotype was counted ten times or more. The genes are TRBV7-9 and TRBJ2-5; D gene unclear. The CDR3 spans 16 residues. Germline assignment: CDR1 SEHNR and CDR2 FQNEAQ (reference sequence). V was pared by 3 bases and J by 1 base, with 15 bases between. CDR3 sequence: CASSFSRTSVQETQYF. Here the CDR3 DNA reads TGTGCCAGCAGCTTCTCCCGGACCAGCGTCCAAGAGACCCAGTACTTC.

The chain employs TRBV5-4 and TRBJ2-1; 8 bases are a match to TRBD2. After removal of 3 bases from V and 9 bases from J, the junction contained 8 bases not matched to a gene. Germline V CDR1 and CDR2: SGHNT, YYREEE (reference sequence). The CDR3 is made up of 14 amino acids. The CDR3 sequence is CASSSSSGRLEQFF. The DNA of the CDR3 is TGTGCCAGCAGCTCGTCTAGCGGGCGGCTTGAGCAGTTCTTC.

The chain employs TRBV29-1 and TRBJ2-1, with TRBD2 matching 14 bases. The CDR3 consists of 17 residues. The trim removed 4 bases at V and 3 bases at J, leaving 8 bases unmatched. Germline V gives CDR1 SQVTM, CDR2 ANQGSEA. CDR3 region: CSVALGTSGRHYNEQFF. The CDR3 bases are TGCAGCGTTGCTCTTGGGACTAGCGGGAGACACTACAATGAGCAGTTCTTC.

This clonotype was found a few times. The chain uses TRBV19 and TRBJ2-1; D may match TRBD1 or TRBD2 (6 bases each). CDR3 length: 11 amino acids. Germline assignment: CDR1 LNHDA and CDR2 SQIVND (reference sequence). The ends were cut back, 7 bases at V and 8 bases at J, with 9 bases in the middle. CDR3 coding DNA: TGTGCCAGTAAGGGGGACTATGAGCAGTTCTTC. It translates to CASKGDYEQFF.